Presented here are 7 T cell receptor beta chains from one specimen sequenced in a study of blood T cells in healthy people across ages. A second 7 to 11 cycle PCR used barcoded and J-beta primers. From the 5' RACE reads, TCRdb called clonotypes with MiXCR, one entry per CDR3 protein. Of about a million distinct CDR3 sequences detected, roughly two fifths appear once; the ten largest clones hold less than 15%. Sample: blood. All receptors come from a young man in good health.

The CDR3: CASSQAGGVGSYNEQYF. As DNA, the CDR3 is TGCGCCAGCAGCCAAGCTGGCGGGGTCGGGTCCTACAATGAGCAGTACTTC. The chain uses TRBV4-1 and TRBJ2-5; maybe TRBD2 (6 bases). CDR3 length: 17 residues. Germline V gene lookup returns CDR1 MGHRA and CDR2 YSYEKL. Trimming pared 1 base from V and 11 bases from J, leaving 26 bases between.

About this clonotype itself: This sequence may be a read error, since a much larger clone differs from it by one base. The chain couples TRBV4-1 to TRBJ1-2; D remains unclear. Trimming took 1 base from V and 0 from J, leaving 9 bases between them. The germline gives CDR1 MGHRA, CDR2 YSYEKL. This CDR3 contains 15 residues. The CDR3 coding sequence is TGCGCCAGCAGCCAAGTTGTCGGATCTAACTATGGCTACACCTTC. It specifies CASSQVVGSNYGYTF.

The chain recombines TRBV6-1 with TRBJ2-3, with a weak D call TRBD2 (5 bases). The CDR3 length is 13 residues. Per the germline V gene, CDR1 is MNHNS and CDR2 is SASEGT. V lost 7 bases, J lost 1 base, and 9 bases lay in between. Here the CDR3 reads CASMPGGTDTQYF. CDR3 DNA sequence: TGTGCCAGCATGCCCGGGGGCACAGATACGCAGTATTTT.

The J gene is TRBJ1-5, the V gene TRBV28; 10 bases agree with TRBD1. Germline trimming cut 6 bases from V and 0 bases from J; bases unmatched to any gene: 8. The CDR3 length is 17 residues. Germline assignment: CDR1 MDHEN and CDR2 SYDVKM. In nucleotides, the CDR3 is TGTGCCAGCAGGAACCGACAGGGGGCTCGTAGCAATCAGCCCCAGCATTTT. This sequence encodes CASRNRQGARSNQPQHF.

This chain uses TRBV7-2 with TRBJ1-1, with D possibly TRBD1 on 5 matching bases. The CDR3 covers 12 residues. V gave up 4 bases and J gave up 9 bases, with 12 bases separating them. Germline V CDR1 and CDR2: SGHTA, FQGNSA. The CDR3 reads CASSYGEGKAFF. CDR3 coding DNA: TGTGCCAGCAGCTACGGCGAGGGGAAAGCTTTCTTT.

V is TRBV10-3 and J is TRBJ1-2, with a weak D call TRBD1 (5 bases). The V gene's germline CDR1 is ENHRY and CDR2 SYGVKD. Trimming cost V 2 bases and J 8 bases, with 15 bases left between them. The CDR3 extends over 14 amino acids. The CDR3 DNA reads as TGTGCCATCAGTGAGCGGGACGGGCCGGGGGGCTACACCTTC. This gives the protein CAISERDGPGGYTF.

This rearrangement joins TRBV27 to TRBJ1-2; 7 bases align to TRBD1. The CDR3 extends over 13 amino acids. V trimming: 3 bases; J trimming: 6 bases; junction bases outside the gene matches: 4. Germline values: CDR1 MNHEY, CDR2 SMNVEV (reference sequence). The CDR3 DNA follows: TGTGCCAGCAGTTTGGGAGGGGGCAATGGCTACACCTTC. Protein sequence: CASSLGGGNGYTF.